These 32 T cell receptor beta chains share one sample of origin, sequenced in a study of T cell clonality in common variable immunodeficiency. General study findings and limits: Reportedly, TCR beta sequences from common variable immunodeficiency showed fewer deletions and N-nucleotide insertions.

Their recognized antigens are unknown. This table comes from immunoSEQ multiplex PCR, and its TCRdb copy is limited to in-frame clones, with some not included. The repertoire yields 25,000 or so clones, none seen only once; the top ten contain approximately 8.9%. Sequencing was performed on peripheral blood mononuclear cells. These receptors all come from a human donor with common variable immunodeficiency.

As regards this clone: The CDR3 goes on 3 residues after the read ends, and that part is filled in from the germline J gene. This chain links TRBV7-6 with TRBJ2-2; D gene unclear. Germline loops: CDR1 SGHVS, CDR2 FNYEAQ. Trimming removed 5 bases from V and 8 bases from J, with 18 bases in between. This CDR3 has 15 residues. CDR3 region: CASSPLLTQRGELFF. Incomplete CDR3 DNA: TGTGCCAGCAGCCCCCTGTTGACTCAACGGGGGGAG.

As to this clone: The read finishes 3 residues shy of the CDR3 end, and the germline J gene is used to complete it. The V call is TRBV7-8, the J call TRBJ1-5, with a weak D call TRBD1 (5 bases). Trimming removed 1 base at V and 3 bases at J, with 13 bases between. CDR3 size: 16 residues. Germline CDR1 and CDR2: SGHVS and FQNEAQ. CDR3 sequence: CASSLGQLGDNQPQHF. CDR3 bases read: TGTGCCAGCAGCTTAGGACAGTTAGGGGACAATCAGCCC.

This clone occurred a few times. The read stops 3 residues short of the end of the CDR3; the missing end is completed from the germline J gene. V gene TRBV19 combines with J gene TRBJ1-4; 7 bases line up with TRBD1. The V gene's germline CDR1 is LNHDA and CDR2 SQIVND (reference sequence). The length of the CDR3 is 14 residues. J was trimmed by 8 bases and V by 2 bases; bases with no gene match: 5. Partial CDR3 DNA: TGTGCCAGTAGTATAACGGGACAGAACGAAAAA. Translation gives CASSITGQNEK. The full CDR3 protein is CASSITGQNEKLFF. The full variable domain, rest sourced from reference TRBV19 and TRBJ1-4, is DGGITQSPKYLFRKEGQNVTLSCEQNLNHDAMYWYRQDPGQGLRLIYYSQIVNDFQKGDIAEGYSVSREKKESFPLTVTSAQKNPTAFYLCASSITGQNEKLFFGSGTQLSVL.

Of note for this clone: The observed sequence ends 3 residues before the CDR3 terminus, with the missing tail filled in from the germline J gene. This sequence joins TRBV30 and TRBJ1-2, with D perhaps matching TRBD1 (6 bases). Germline-derived CDR1 and CDR2 are GTSNPN and SVGIG (reference sequence). This CDR3 is built from 15 residues. V was cut by 1 base and J by 0 bases, with 12 bases left in between. CDR3 bases read: TGTGCCTGGAGTGCGTCGGACAGACCTAACTATGGC. Translating gives CAWSASDRPNYG. The whole CDR3 protein reads CAWSASDRPNYGYTF.

Many counts were recorded for this clone. The CDR3 is cut off 3 residues early in the read; its end comes from the germline J gene. The chain recombines TRBV2 with TRBJ2-7, with 7 nucleotides matching TRBD2. Trimming took 8 bases from V and 0 from J; bases not matched to a gene: 7. Germline V gene sequence: CDR1 SNHLY, CDR2 FYNNEI. The length of the CDR3 is 14 residues. The CDR3 protein is CASQYGGSSYEQYF. The DNA read from the CDR3 is TGTGCCAGCCAATACGGGGGGTCCTCCTACGAG.

This clone was seen only a few times. Read data end 3 residues before the CDR3 end; the end is taken from the germline J gene. The V call is TRBV30, the J call TRBJ2-3; a weak D match, TRBD2 (6 bases). The ends were cut back, 2 bases at V and 2 bases at J, with 17 bases in the middle. The CDR3 runs 16 residues. Germline CDR1 is GTSNPN and CDR2 is SVGIG (reference sequence). This chain's CDR3 is CAWSKTRGGLTDTQYF. The CDR3 DNA, read in part, is TGTGCCTGGAGTAAGACGCGGGGCGGACTCACAGATACG.

This clone was counted between two and nine times. Read sequence stops 3 residues before the CDR3 end, and the germline J gene provides the missing end. In the same sample, other DNA sequences code for this CDR3. The chain couples TRBV7-9 to TRBJ2-5; 9 bases line up with TRBD2. In germline, CDR1 is SEHNR, CDR2 FQNEAQ (reference sequence). This CDR3 has 14 amino acids. J lost 5 bases, V lost 4 bases, and 5 bases had no gene match. CDR3 bases read: TGTGCCAGCAGCTCTAGCGGGGCAGGGGAGACC. It yields the protein CASSSSGAGET. The full CDR3 protein reads CASSSSGAGETQYF.

As for this clone: The CDR3 end is not reached by the read, which stops 3 residues before it; the germline J gene fills it in. The chain links TRBV2 to TRBJ2-3; perhaps TRBD2 as D (7 bases). Per the germline V gene, CDR1 is SNHLY and CDR2 is FYNNEI. CDR3 length: 15 amino acids. V dropped 8 bases and J dropped 2 bases, with 17 bases sitting between them. The CDR3 sequence: CASSPGAGDTDTQYF. Partial CDR3 DNA: TGTGCCAGCTCCCCGGGGGCGGGGGACACAGATACG.

This clone occurred a few times. The CDR3 sequence is CASSWGQGVSYEQYF. CDR3 bases read: TGTGCCAGCAGCTGGGGTCAGGGGGTCTCCTACGAG. V and J are TRBV13 and TRBJ2-7; 7 bases are shared with TRBD1. Read data end 3 residues before the CDR3 end; the end is taken from the germline J gene. Germline V gene sequence: CDR1 PRHDT, CDR2 FYEKMQ (reference sequence). V gave up 4 bases and J gave up 0 bases; unmatched junction bases: 6. The CDR3 is 15 residues long.

There are a few counts of this clone. The read stops 3 residues short of the end of the CDR3; the missing end is completed from the germline J gene. The V call is TRBV7-2, the J call TRBJ2-7; the D gene is possibly TRBD1 (6 bases). The CDR3 consists of 16 residues. Trimming pared 0 bases from V and 1 base from J, leaving 13 bases between. Per germline, CDR1 SGHTA and CDR2 FQGNSA. The DNA read from the CDR3 is TGTGCCAGCAGCTTAGCGTTGCAGGGGCCGTCCTACGAG. This sequence encodes CASSLALQGPSYE. The CDR3 as a whole reads CASSLALQGPSYEQYF.

This clone showed up just a few times. With the read ending 3 residues before the CDR3 end, the germline J gene is used to fill in that end. V usage is TRBV11-2 and J usage is TRBJ2-7; D is perhaps TRBD1 (6 bases). The CDR3 has 13 residues. Trimming removed 3 bases from V and 6 bases from J, with 12 bases in between. Germline values: CDR1 SGHAT, CDR2 FQNNGV. CDR3 bases read: TGTGCCAGCAGCTTGCTGTTGGGGGCCGAG. The encoded protein is CASSLLLGAE. The CDR3 as a whole reads CASSLLLGAEQYF.

This clone occurred many times. The CDR3 extends 3 residues past the end of the read, so its final part is completed from the germline J gene. The chain carries TRBV5-1 and TRBJ2-5; 11 bases agree with TRBD2. The ends lost 2 bases at V and 5 bases at J; junction bases unmatched: 11. This CDR3 region has 17 residues. Per germline, CDR1 SGHRS and CDR2 YFSETQ. This chain's CDR3 is CASSFQFSGRAGETQYF. The part of the CDR3 DNA that was read is TGCGCCAGCAGCTTTCAGTTTAGCGGGAGGGCGGGGGAGACC.

This clone occurred a few times. From the germline J gene comes the end of the CDR3, since the read stops 3 residues before it. The rearrangement links TRBV11-3 to TRBJ2-1; a possible D gene is TRBD1 (6 bases). V lost 5 bases and J lost 9, with 14 bases in between. Germline V gene sequence: CDR1 SGHNT, CDR2 YENEEA. The CDR3 totals 13 residues. The CDR3 here is CASSTTGLAEQFF. The covered CDR3 bases are TGTGCCAGCAGCACAACAGGGCTAGCTGAG. Drawing the rest from reference TRBV11-3 and TRBJ2-1, the complete variable domain is EAGVVQSPRYKIIEKKQPVAFWCNPISGHNTLYWYLQNLGQGPELLIRYENEEAVDDSQLPKDRFSAERLKGVDSTLKIQPAELGDSAVYLCASSTTGLAEQFFGPGTRLTVL.

This clone was seen a handful of times. Read coverage stops 3 residues before the CDR3 terminus; the germline J gene supplies the remainder. The chain uses TRBV11-3 and TRBJ2-1, with TRBD2 matching 7 bases. The CDR3 loop spans 15 amino acids. Losses at the gene ends were 3 bases for V and 8 bases for J; bases not matched to a gene: 10. Germline assignment: CDR1 SGHNT and CDR2 YENEEA. The CDR3 is CASSFTAGEGDEQFF. The CDR3 DNA, read in part, is TGTGCCAGCAGCTTTACTGCGGGAGAGGGAGATGAG. Full variable domain (outside the CDR3, taken from reference TRBV11-3 and TRBJ2-1): EAGVVQSPRYKIIEKKQPVAFWCNPISGHNTLYWYLQNLGQGPELLIRYENEEAVDDSQLPKDRFSAERLKGVDSTLKIQPAELGDSAVYLCASSFTAGEGDEQFFGPGTRLTVL.

This clone was seen many times. Read coverage stops 3 residues before the CDR3 terminus; the germline J gene supplies the remainder. The gene calls are TRBV5-3 and TRBJ1-5; D remains ambiguous. TRBV5-3 is flagged as an ORF with uncertain function. Trimming shortened V by 1 base and J by 4 bases, and 12 bases separated the two germline ends. The length of the CDR3 is 15 residues. The CDR3 bases that were read are TGTGCCAGAAGCTTGTTTGGTAACAGAAATCAGCCC. Translating it yields CARSLFGNRNQP. The CDR3 as a whole reads CARSLFGNRNQPQHF.

This clone was seen a few times. Incomplete CDR3 DNA: TGCGCCAGCAGTTCGGATGAG. Protein sequence: CASSSDE. The whole CDR3 reads CASSSDEQFF. The chain couples TRBV10-2 to TRBJ2-1; D unresolved. The observed sequence ends 3 residues before the CDR3 terminus, with the missing tail filled in from the germline J gene. Germline V CDR1 and CDR2: WSHSY, SAAADI. The ends were cut back, 5 bases at V and 8 bases at J, with 4 bases in the middle. The CDR3 totals 10 residues.

This clone was counted between two and nine times. The CDR3 is cut off 3 residues early in the read; its end comes from the germline J gene. J is TRBJ2-5 and V is TRBV30, with 8 bases matching TRBD2. J lost 1 base, V lost 3 bases, and 4 bases had no gene match. There are 14 residues in the CDR3. The germline CDR1 and CDR2 sequences are GTSNPN and SVGIG (reference sequence). The part of the CDR3 DNA that was read is TGTGCCTGGAGCCCCGGGACTAGCCAAGAGACC. Its protein is CAWSPGTSQET. The whole CDR3 region reads CAWSPGTSQETQYF. The complete variable domain, with remaining parts taken from reference TRBV30 and TRBJ2-5, reads SQTIHQWPATLVQPVGSPLSLECTVEGTSNPNLYWYRQAAGRGLQLLFYSVGIGQISSEVPQNLSASRPQDRQFILSSKKLLLSDSGFYLCAWSPGTSQETQYFGPGTRLLVL.

This clone was counted ten times or more. The read finishes 3 residues shy of the CDR3 end, and the germline J gene is used to complete it. The J gene is TRBJ1-2, the V gene TRBV5-5; D perhaps matches TRBD1 (6 bases). Germline CDR1 SGHKS, CDR2 YYEKEE (reference sequence). The CDR3 spans 15 residues. The germline V and J ends were trimmed by 4 bases and 6 bases, with 19 bases remaining between them. The CDR3 region is CASSRGAGTENGYTF. CDR3 bases read: TGTGCCAGCAGCCGGGGGGCAGGGACGGAGAATGGC.

This clone was observed many times. Partial CDR3 DNA: TGTGCCAGCAGTGCGGCTAGCGGTACCCAAGAGACC. Encoded protein: CASSAASGTQET. The entire CDR3 is CASSAASGTQETQYF. The chain employs TRBV2 and TRBJ2-5; 7 nucleotides align to TRBD2. The read finishes 3 residues shy of the CDR3 end, and the germline J gene is used to complete it. The length of the CDR3 is 15 residues. V was clipped by 4 bases and J by 1 base; unmatched bases: 6. Germline loops: CDR1 SNHLY, CDR2 FYNNEI.

This clone was seen many times. The read terminates 3 residues ahead of where the CDR3 ends, so the germline J gene completes it. The chain has TRBV5-4 and TRBJ1-4, with D perhaps TRBD1 (5 bases). CDR1 is SGHNT and CDR2 is YYREEE in the germline V gene (reference sequence). V dropped 2 bases and J dropped 8 bases, with 13 bases sitting between them. The CDR3 runs to 14 residues. CDR3 DNA (partial): TGTGCCAGCAGCTTAGCGGGGCTTGGCGAAAAA. Its protein is CASSLAGLGEK. The whole CDR3 sequence is CASSLAGLGEKLFF.

With regard to this clone: The observed sequence ends 3 residues before the CDR3 terminus, with the missing tail filled in from the germline J gene. The rearrangement uses TRBV7-6 and TRBJ1-5; 8 nucleotides align to TRBD1. Looked up from germline, CDR1 is SGHVS and CDR2 is FNYEAQ. CDR3 length equals 17 residues. Trimming took 2 bases from V and 3 from J; bases not matched to a gene: 9. The CDR3 spells CASSLRSGGGSNQPQHF. The DNA read from the CDR3 is TGTGCCAGCAGCTTACGGTCAGGGGGCGGCTCCAATCAGCCC. Combining the CDR3 with reference TRBV7-6 and TRBJ1-5 gives the whole variable domain GAGVSQSPRYKVTKRGQDVALRCDPISGHVSLYWYRQALGQGPEFLTYFNYEAQQDKSGLPNDRFSAERPEGSISTLTIQRTEQRDSAMYRCASSLRSGGGSNQPQHFGDGTRLSIL.

This clone has a handful of counts. The CDR3 DNA, read in part, is TGTGCCAGCTCAGGACAGGGGGTCAATCAGCCC. Protein sequence: CASSGQGVNQP. In full, the CDR3 reads CASSGQGVNQPQHF. The chain links TRBV18 to TRBJ1-5; 10 nucleotides align to TRBD1. Read sequence stops 3 residues before the CDR3 end, and the germline J gene provides the missing end. The germline V gene encodes CDR1 KGHSH and CDR2 LQKENI. With V trimmed by 5 bases and J by 3 bases, 1 base remained unmatched. There are 14 residues in the CDR3.

This clone was seen a few times. The read halts 3 residues ahead of the CDR3 end, with the missing end drawn from the germline J gene. The chain has TRBV19 and TRBJ2-7; tentative D call: TRBD1 (5 bases). V was trimmed by 0 bases and J by 0 bases, leaving 9 bases between them. The CDR3 has 15 residues. CDR1 LNHDA and CDR2 SQIVND come from the germline V gene (reference sequence). The CDR3 sequence is CASSIDATASYEQYF. Incomplete CDR3 DNA: TGTGCCAGTAGTATAGATGCGACAGCCTCCTACGAG.

At least ten counts were recorded for this clone. CDR3 protein: CASSENSGGEYEQYF. The CDR3 DNA, read in part, is TGTGCCAGCAGTGAGAATAGCGGGGGAGAGTACGAG. The chain links TRBV6-1 to TRBJ2-7, with 9 bases that match TRBD2. Read data end 3 residues before the CDR3 end; the end is taken from the germline J gene. This CDR3 comprises 15 residues. The trim removed 3 bases at V and 4 bases at J, leaving 7 bases unmatched. CDR1 MNHNS and CDR2 SASEGT come from the germline V gene.

Notes on this clone: Sequencing ends 3 residues short of the CDR3 end; the germline J gene provides the rest. The sample carries other DNA sequences with the same CDR3. The chain recombines TRBV20-1 with TRBJ1-3; 7 positions match TRBD1. Germline-derived CDR1 and CDR2 are DFQATT and SNEGSKA (reference sequence). The CDR3 consists of 16 residues. V shed 1 base, J shed 0 bases, and the junction held 6 bases outside the gene matches. CDR3 DNA (partial): TGCAGTGCTAGAGCCGGGACAGTAAGCTCTGGAAACACC. Its translation: CSARAGTVSSGNT. The whole CDR3 is CSARAGTVSSGNTIYF.

The sample holds a few counts of this clone. The read ends 3 residues shy of where the CDR3 ends; the end is completed using the germline J gene. This rearrangement joins TRBV20-1 to TRBJ2-1; 7 bases match TRBD2. J gave up 7 bases and V 1 base, and 4 bases lay outside the gene matches. Germline V gives CDR1 DFQATT, CDR2 SNEGSKA (reference sequence). The CDR3 has 13 amino acids. The CDR3 sequence is CSARVGGRNEQFF. The DNA read from the CDR3 is TGCAGTGCTAGAGTGGGGGGGAGGAATGAG.

This clone was counted many times. The junction departs from germline at one end; a sequencing error may be responsible. The read ends 3 residues early relative to the CDR3; the germline J gene fills the gap. The V and J genes are TRBV7-7 and TRBJ2-5, with 8 nucleotides matching TRBD1. The CDR3 contains 13 residues. In germline, CDR1 is SSHAT, CDR2 FNYEAQ (reference sequence). Here the CDR3 reads CASSRRQGETQYF. Incomplete CDR3 DNA: TGTGCTAGCAGCCGACGACAGGGGGAGACC.

Concerning this clone: The read stops 3 residues short of the end of the CDR3; the missing end is completed from the germline J gene. J is TRBJ2-1 and V is TRBV20-1, with 12 bases identical to TRBD2. The trim removed 6 bases at V and 2 bases at J, leaving 8 bases unmatched. The CDR3 spans 16 residues. The germline CDR1 and CDR2 sequences are DFQATT and SNEGSKA (reference sequence). The CDR3 sequence is CSAPRLAGDTYNEQFF. The part of the CDR3 DNA that was read is TGCAGTGCCCCTAGACTAGCGGGAGACACCTACAATGAG.

This clone was recorded many times. The read stops 3 residues short of the end of the CDR3; the missing end is completed from the germline J gene. The chain uses TRBV2 and TRBJ2-5; TRBD2 aligns across 11 bases. Germline CDR1 SNHLY, CDR2 FYNNEI. Losses at the gene ends were 6 bases for V and 4 bases for J; bases not matched to a gene: 7. The CDR3 totals 15 residues. Here the CDR3 reads CASRGDSGRVETQYF. CDR3 DNA (partial): TGTGCCAGCAGAGGGGATAGCGGGAGGGTAGAGACC. Drawing the rest from reference TRBV2 and TRBJ2-5, the complete variable domain is EPEVTQTPSHQVTQMGQEVILRCVPISNHLYFYWYRQILGQKVEFLVSFYNNEISEKSEIFDDQFSVERPDGSNFTLKIRSTKLEDSAMYFCASRGDSGRVETQYFGPGTRLLVL.

Remarks on this clone: Sequencing ends 3 residues short of the CDR3 end; the germline J gene provides the rest. The genes are TRBV30 and TRBJ2-7; 7 bases are shared with TRBD1. Germline CDR1 GTSNPN, CDR2 SVGIG (reference sequence). V lost 8 bases, J lost 0 bases, and 7 bases stayed unmatched. This CDR3 comprises 13 residues. CDR3: CAGRQGISYEQYF. Partial CDR3 DNA: TGTGCCGGGCGACAGGGTATCTCCTACGAG.

This clone was recorded many times. The sequenced CDR3 bases are TGTGCTAGTGCTGCCCAAGCGGGGGACAATGAG. This translates into CASAAQAGDNE. The full CDR3 reads CASAAQAGDNEQFF. This sequence joins TRBV12-5 and TRBJ2-1; 8 positions agree with TRBD2. The CDR3 end lies 3 residues beyond the end of the read and is filled in from the germline J gene. Germline values: CDR1 LGHNT, CDR2 FRNRAP. There are 14 residues in the CDR3. V dropped 7 bases and J dropped 5; count of bases not matched to a gene: 7.

This clone was observed a handful of times. The read terminates 3 residues ahead of where the CDR3 ends, so the germline J gene completes it. The chain carries TRBV2 and TRBJ1-1, with no clear D. The CDR3 is made up of 14 amino acids. Germline V CDR1 and CDR2: SNHLY, FYNNEI. Trimming cost V 7 bases and J 0 bases, with 12 bases left between them. The sequenced CDR3 bases are TGTGCCAGCATTGGGCTGAATATGAACACTGAA. Its translation is CASIGLNMNTE. The full CDR3 sequence reads CASIGLNMNTEAFF.